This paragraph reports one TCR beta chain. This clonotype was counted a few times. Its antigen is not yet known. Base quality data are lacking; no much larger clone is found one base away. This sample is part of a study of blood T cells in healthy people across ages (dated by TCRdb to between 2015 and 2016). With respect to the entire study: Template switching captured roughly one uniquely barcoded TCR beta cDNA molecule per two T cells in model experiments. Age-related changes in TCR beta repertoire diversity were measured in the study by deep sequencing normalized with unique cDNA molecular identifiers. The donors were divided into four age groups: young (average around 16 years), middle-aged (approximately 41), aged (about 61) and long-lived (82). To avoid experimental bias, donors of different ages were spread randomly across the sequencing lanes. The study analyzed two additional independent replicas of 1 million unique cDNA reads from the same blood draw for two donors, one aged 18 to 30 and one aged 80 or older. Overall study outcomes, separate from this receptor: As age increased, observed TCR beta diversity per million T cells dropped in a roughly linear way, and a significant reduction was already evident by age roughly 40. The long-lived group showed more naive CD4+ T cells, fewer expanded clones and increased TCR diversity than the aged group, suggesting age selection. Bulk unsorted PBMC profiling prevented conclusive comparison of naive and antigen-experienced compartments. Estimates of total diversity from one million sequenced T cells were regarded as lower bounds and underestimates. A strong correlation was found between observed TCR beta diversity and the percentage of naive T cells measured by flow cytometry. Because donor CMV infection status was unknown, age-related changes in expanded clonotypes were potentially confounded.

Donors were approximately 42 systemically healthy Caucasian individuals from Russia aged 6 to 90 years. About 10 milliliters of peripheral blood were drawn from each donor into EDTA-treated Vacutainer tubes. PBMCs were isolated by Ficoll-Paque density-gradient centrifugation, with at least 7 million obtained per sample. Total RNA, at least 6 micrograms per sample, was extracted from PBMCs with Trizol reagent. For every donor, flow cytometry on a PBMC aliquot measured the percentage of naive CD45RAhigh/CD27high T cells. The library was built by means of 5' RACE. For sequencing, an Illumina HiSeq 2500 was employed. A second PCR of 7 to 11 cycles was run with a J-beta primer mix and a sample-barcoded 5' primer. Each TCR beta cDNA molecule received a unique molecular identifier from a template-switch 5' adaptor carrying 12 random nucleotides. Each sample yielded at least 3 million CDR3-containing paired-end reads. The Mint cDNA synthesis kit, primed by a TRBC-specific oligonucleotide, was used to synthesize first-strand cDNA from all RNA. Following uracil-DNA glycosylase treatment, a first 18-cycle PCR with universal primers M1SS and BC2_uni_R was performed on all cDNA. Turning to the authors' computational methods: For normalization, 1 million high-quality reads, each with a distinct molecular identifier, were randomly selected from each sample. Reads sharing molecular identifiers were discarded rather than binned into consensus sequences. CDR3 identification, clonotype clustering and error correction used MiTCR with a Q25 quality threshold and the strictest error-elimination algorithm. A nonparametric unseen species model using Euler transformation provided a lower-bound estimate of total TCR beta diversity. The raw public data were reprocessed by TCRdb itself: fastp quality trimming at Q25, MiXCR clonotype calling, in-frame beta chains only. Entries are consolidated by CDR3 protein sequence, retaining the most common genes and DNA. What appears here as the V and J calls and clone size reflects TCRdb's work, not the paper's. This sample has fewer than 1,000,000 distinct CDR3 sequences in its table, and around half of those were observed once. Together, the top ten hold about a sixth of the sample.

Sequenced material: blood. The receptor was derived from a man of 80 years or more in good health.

The nucleotides read TGTGCCAGCAGCTTAGGGCAGGGAAGCCTACAAGAGACCCAGTACTTC. Translated, this gives CASSLGQGSLQETQYF. The V and J genes are TRBV7-9 and TRBJ2-5; a tentative D match to TRBD1 spans 5 bases. Sequences SEHNR (CDR1) and FQNEAQ (CDR2) are obtained from the germline V gene (reference sequence). CDR3 length: 16 amino acids, cysteine to phenylalanine. Only the CDR3 part of the read is kept: 48 bases, read in frame from the first base. V sheds 1 base and J sheds 2 bases, leaving 14 bases between their ends.